This entry lists 17 T cell receptor beta chains sequenced from one sample in a study of cytomegalovirus exposure and HLA in healthy donors. A multiplex PCR was run with 60 Vbeta primers and 13 Jbeta primers. Clones were sequenced by immunoSEQ multiplex PCR, and TCRdb holds only the in-frame ones, with some missing. Its table records 90,000 to 130,000 clones. The sequencing sample was made of PBMCs. The receptors shown here come from a man in his forties or fifties in good health and CMV-seropositive.

The rearrangement uses TRBV6-6 and TRBJ2-7, with D uncertain. CDR1 and CDR2 from the germline V gene are MNHNY and SVGAGI (reference sequence). The CDR3 is 13 amino acids. The ends were cut back, 2 bases at V and 5 bases at J, with 10 bases in the middle. The CDR3 sequence is CASSYEVSNEQYF. The CDR3 nucleotides read TGTGCCAGCAGTTACGAGGTTTCCAACGAGCAGTACTTC.

The CDR3 sequence: CASSEYRADTQYF. In nucleotides, the CDR3 is TGCGCCAGCAGTGAGTACAGGGCAGATACGCAGTATTTT. The chain carries TRBV10-2 and TRBJ2-3; TRBD1 is a possible D gene (6 bases). This CDR3 comprises 13 residues. Trimming took 1 base from V and 4 from J, leaving 6 bases between them. Germline V gene lookup returns CDR1 WSHSY and CDR2 SAAADI.

The chain has TRBV28 and TRBJ1-3, with a possible D match to TRBD1 (5 bases). The germline CDR1 and CDR2 sequences are MDHEN and SYDVKM. V was cut by 4 bases and J by 0 bases, with 13 bases left in between. CDR3 size: 16 residues. The DNA for the CDR3 is TGTGCCAGCAGTTCTGGAGGGGCGATCTCTGGAAACACCATATATTTT. Protein product: CASSSGGAISGNTIYF.

The rearrangement joins TRBV5-5 to TRBJ2-4; possible D gene TRBD2, 5 bases. V lost 4 bases and J lost 1, with 18 bases in between. The V gene's germline CDR1 is SGHKS and CDR2 YYEKEE (reference sequence). The CDR3 totals 17 residues. The CDR3 DNA reads as TGTGCCAGCAGCCCGATCCGAGGGTTAGGGGCCAAAAACATTCAGTACTTC. This gives the protein CASSPIRGLGAKNIQYF.

This clone is labeled large based on frequency. This chain connects TRBV10-2 to TRBJ2-1; D perhaps matches TRBD1 (5 bases). V gave up 3 bases and J gave up 8 bases, with 14 bases separating them. Germline CDR1 reads WSHSY; CDR2 reads SAAADI. The CDR3 extends over 14 amino acids. CDR3 protein: CASSDSDSVDEQFF. The CDR3 nucleotides read TGCGCCAGCAGTGACTCTGACAGTGTTGATGAGCAGTTCTTC.

This chain joins TRBV5-4 and TRBJ1-4; TRBD1 agrees at 7 bases. Germline CDR1 reads SGHNT; CDR2 reads YYREEE (reference sequence). V shed 4 bases and J 5 bases; nucleotides not matched to a gene: 20. The CDR3 spans 19 residues. The CDR3 here is CASSEFSPRQGRINEKLFF. CDR3 in DNA: TGTGCCAGCAGCGAGTTCTCACCTCGACAGGGACGGATAAATGAAAAACTGTTTTTT. Supplemented by reference TRBV5-4 and TRBJ1-4, the full variable domain reads ETGVTQSPTHLIKTRGQQVTLRCSSQSGHNTVSWYQQALGQGPQFIFQYYREEENGRGNFPPRFSGLQFPNYSSELNVNALELDDSALYLCASSEFSPRQGRINEKLFFGSGTQLSVL.

The V gene is TRBV19, the J gene TRBJ2-5, with 10 bases that match TRBD2. CDR3 length: 15 amino acids. CDR1 is LNHDA and CDR2 is SQIVND in the germline V gene (reference sequence). The junction had 3 bases not matched to a gene; V was cut back by 3 bases and J by 2 bases. The CDR3 loop is CASSIGTSAQETQYF. In DNA, the CDR3 is TGTGCCAGTAGTATCGGGACTAGCGCACAAGAGACCCAGTACTTC. The complete variable domain, with remaining parts taken from reference TRBV19 and TRBJ2-5, reads DGGITQSPKYLFRKEGQNVTLSCEQNLNHDAMYWYRQDPGQGLRLIYYSQIVNDFQKGDIAEGYSVSREKKESFPLTVTSAQKNPTAFYLCASSIGTSAQETQYFGPGTRLLVL.

V usage is TRBV7-9 and J usage is TRBJ2-1; 7 bases align to TRBD1. Germline CDR1 reads SEHNR; CDR2 reads FQNEAQ (reference sequence). Losses at the gene ends were 1 base for V and 4 bases for J; bases not matched to a gene: 4. The CDR3 is made up of 15 amino acids. CDR3 loop: CASSLGTGHYNEQFF. As DNA, the CDR3 is TGTGCCAGCAGCTTAGGGACAGGACATTACAATGAGCAGTTCTTC.

This chain connects TRBV5-4 to TRBJ2-7, with TRBD1 identical over 7 bases. Germline V gene lookup returns CDR1 SGHNT and CDR2 YYREEE (reference sequence). V trimming: 3 bases; J trimming: 2 bases; junction bases outside the gene matches: 5. The CDR3 runs 14 residues. CDR3 DNA: TGTGCCAGCAGCTCGGACAGGTTACCCTACGAGCAGTACTTC. This encodes CASSSDRLPYEQYF.

CDR3 amino acids: CASSLSGGIASTDTQYF. DNA for the CDR3: TGTGCCAGCAGCCTTTCTGGCGGTATTGCTAGCACAGATACGCAGTATTTT. J is TRBJ2-3 and V is TRBV4-2; D ambiguous. Between the trimmed V and J ends, which lost 4 bases and 0 bases, there was a span of 17 bases. CDR3 size: 17 residues. Looked up from germline, CDR1 is LGHNA and CDR2 is YNFKEQ.

This chain joins TRBV27 and TRBJ2-5; D is possibly TRBD1 (6 bases). The CDR3 extends over 13 amino acids. Trimming left V 3 bases short and J 5 bases short, with 10 bases between. Germline loops: CDR1 MNHEY, CDR2 SMNVEV (reference sequence). CDR3 residues: CASSLTDRETQYF. The CDR3 nucleotides are TGTGCCAGCAGTTTGACAGACAGGGAGACCCAGTACTTC.

The chain couples TRBV21-1 to TRBJ2-1; TRBD1, the D gene given by the table, was not confirmed from the DNA. TRBV21-1 represents a pseudogene. The CDR3 covers 17 residues. The CDR3 spells CASSSLGQVRRDHEQFF. CDR3 DNA: TGTGCCAGCAGCTCCCTAGGACAGGTTAGACGAGACCATGAGCAGTTCTTC.

This chain links TRBV11-3 with TRBJ2-3; a weak D match, TRBD1 (5 bases). Germline-derived CDR1 and CDR2 are SGHNT and YENEEA. The CDR3 spans 15 residues. Trimming cost V 2 bases and J 2 bases, with 11 bases left between them. The CDR3 region is CASSLNAQATDTQYF. The CDR3 DNA is TGTGCCAGCAGCTTAAACGCACAGGCCACAGATACGCAGTATTTT.

V and J are TRBV19 and TRBJ1-1; D ambiguous. Germline lookup yields CDR1 LNHDA and CDR2 SQIVND (reference sequence). This CDR3 has 12 amino acids. V was pared by 7 bases and J by 3 bases, with 9 bases between. The CDR3 protein is CASKRGDTEAFF. CDR3 coding DNA: TGTGCCAGTAAGCGCGGAGACACTGAAGCTTTCTTT. Full variable domain (remainder filled in from reference TRBV19 and TRBJ1-1): DGGITQSPKYLFRKEGQNVTLSCEQNLNHDAMYWYRQDPGQGLRLIYYSQIVNDFQKGDIAEGYSVSREKKESFPLTVTSAQKNPTAFYLCASKRGDTEAFFGQGTRLTVV.

This chain links TRBV28 with TRBJ2-5; 10 bases line up with TRBD1. The J call may be incorrect, as the DNA end agrees better with TRBJ2-7. Germline CDR1 and CDR2: MDHEN and SYDVKM. The CDR3 consists of 13 residues. The CDR3 nucleotides are TGTGCCGGGACAGGGGCGGGGTCCCACGAGCAGTACTTC. Amino acids: CAGTGAGSHEQYF.

This chain connects TRBV10-3 to TRBJ2-5; 7 bases line up with TRBD1. The last part of the DNA fits TRBJ2-7 better; the J call may be wrong. Germline-derived CDR1 and CDR2 are ENHRY and SYGVKD. The CDR3 loop spans 14 amino acids. The CDR3, as DNA: TGTGCCATCAGTGGGAGGACAGGAATTTACGAGCAGTACTTC. Translating gives CAISGRTGIYEQYF.

The rearrangement links TRBV29-1 to TRBJ1-1; 9 bases align to TRBD1. Germline V gene sequence: CDR1 SQVTM, CDR2 ANQGSEA. CDR3 size: 13 residues. Unmatched junction bases numbered 10, after V lost 8 bases and J lost 6 bases. In DNA, the CDR3 is TGCAGCTTACAACGGGACAGGGTACCTGAAGCTTTCTTT. This encodes CSLQRDRVPEAFF.